The 9 T cell receptor beta chains in this list originate from one sample, sequenced in a study of blood T cell repertoires in COVID-19. The protocol was immunoSEQ multiplex PCR, while the TCRdb copy is restricted to in-frame clones and leaves out a portion. The sample holds 470,000 or so clones, about 90% seen once. The sequenced sample consisted of PBMCs or T cells enriched from blood (not recorded which). All receptors derive from a young woman with acute COVID-19.

The CDR3 reads CASTPRPSGSVAGETQYF. CDR3 nucleotide sequence: TGTGCCAGCACCCCTCGACCTAGCGGGAGTGTGGCTGGGGAGACCCAGTACTTC. This chain joins TRBV9 and TRBJ2-5; 10 nucleotides line up with TRBD2. The CDR3 sequence is 18 residues long. V trimming: 6 bases; J trimming: 5 bases; junction bases outside the gene matches: 19. Germline loops: CDR1 SGDLS, CDR2 YYNGEE.

This CDR3 reads CASEDTGELFF. DNA of the CDR3: TGCGCCAGCGAGGACACCGGGGAGCTGTTTTTT. The rearrangement joins TRBV4-1 to TRBJ2-2; D is unclear. The germline V and J ends were trimmed by 8 bases and 3 bases, with 4 bases remaining between them. Germline loops: CDR1 MGHRA, CDR2 YSYEKL. The CDR3 consists of 11 residues.

V usage is TRBV5-4 and J usage is TRBJ1-2, with unresolved D. From germline, CDR1 is SGHNT and CDR2 YYREEE (reference sequence). The V end was cut by 0 bases, the J end by 5 bases, with 8 bases between. CDR3 length equals 13 residues. The CDR3 DNA reads as TGTGCCAGCAGCTTGGAGCACTATTATGGCTACACCTTC. It codes for CASSLEHYYGYTF.

This clone came up a few times. This chain connects TRBV6-2 or TRBV6-3 to TRBJ2-3, with TRBD1 matching 9 bases. CDR1 and CDR2 from the germline V gene are MNHEY and SVGEGT. The CDR3 consists of 14 residues. Losses at the gene ends were 4 bases for V and 4 bases for J; bases not matched to a gene: 3. CDR3: CASSFGTGSDTQYF. CDR3 nucleotides: TGTGCCAGCAGTTTCGGGACAGGGTCAGATACGCAGTATTTT.

A note on this clone: The sample holds other DNA sequences that translate to the same CDR3. This rearrangement joins TRBV5-6 to TRBJ1-1, with D perhaps matching TRBD1 (5 bases). Trimming removed 4 bases from V and 8 bases from J, with 12 bases in between. The CDR3 has 12 amino acids. Germline values: CDR1 SGHDT, CDR2 YYEEEE. CDR3: CASSPGEGEAFF. The CDR3 region has the DNA TGTGCCAGCAGCCCCGGGGAGGGGGAAGCTTTCTTT.

The chain couples TRBV3-1 (or the pseudogene TRBV3-2) to TRBJ2-1; 10 nucleotides match TRBD2. The CDR3 covers 20 residues. Trimming cost V 3 bases and J 1 base; bases outside gene matches: 15. Germline values: CDR1 LGHDT, CDR2 YNNKEL (reference sequence). CDR3 sequence (DNA): TGTGCCAGCAGCCATTTGTCGACTGGACTAGCGGAGCTATCCTACAATGAGCAGTTCTTC. Translation: CASSHLSTGLAELSYNEQFF.

This clone has only a few counts. This sequence joins TRBV5-5 and TRBJ1-4; 8 bases align to TRBD1. V trimming: 2 bases; J trimming: 6 bases; junction bases outside the gene matches: 6. The germline V gene has CDR1 SGHKS and CDR2 YYEKEE (reference sequence). The CDR3 spans 15 residues. CDR3 nucleotide sequence: TGTGCCAGCAGCTTCGATAACAGGGGGGATGAAAAACTGTTTTTT. This sequence encodes CASSFDNRGDEKLFF.

This clone was detected only a few times. The genes are TRBV5-1 and TRBJ2-1, with 8 nucleotides matching TRBD1. From germline, CDR1 is SGHRS and CDR2 YFSETQ. The CDR3 consists of 15 residues. The junction had 8 bases not matched to a gene; V was cut back by 3 bases and J by 6 bases. CDR3 protein: CASSSTTGAGNEQFF. CDR3 DNA sequence: TGCGCCAGCAGCTCCACGACAGGGGCGGGCAATGAGCAGTTCTTC.

This chain uses TRBV7-6 with TRBJ2-7, with a tentative D call TRBD1 (8 bases). Germline loops: CDR1 SGHVS, CDR2 FNYEAQ. V was shortened by 5 bases and J by 6 bases, with 20 bases between the two germline ends. The CDR3 sequence is 15 residues long. The CDR3 region is CASSALTGEGIEQYF. In nucleotides, the CDR3 is TGTGCCAGCAGCGCGTTGACAGGGGAGGGAATCGAGCAGTACTTC.